This T cell receptor beta chain was recorded in a study of siplizumab effects on memory and regulatory T cells. Whole-study findings and limits: Proliferating clones, CD4+ or CD8+, lacked an assignable naive or memory phenotype in roughly 80-97% of cases. Siplizumab significantly decreased alloreactive sequences from unstimulated CD4+ memory cells. Memory T cells appeared less diverse than naive cells, which seemed to contribute substantially to alloresponse.

In the case of this clone: What it binds is not known.

V was cut by 0 bases and J by 1 base, with 9 bases left in between. This CDR3 is 15 amino acids long. Germline V gives CDR1 MGHRA, CDR2 YSYEKL. Roughly 100,000 TCR templates per sample were assayed. Clones were read by immunoSEQ multiplex PCR, and TCRdb kept only the in-frame ones, dropping some. This sample has 65,000 to 90,000 clones, with just over 90% found just once. This TCR derives from a human donor in good health. The rearrangement links TRBV4-1 to TRBJ1-1; D not resolved. The sample comprised CD8+ T cells sorted from blood. CDR3 region: CASSQDPAGNTEAFF. DNA of the CDR3: TGCGCCAGCAGCCAAGATCCGGCAGGGAACACTGAAGCTTTCTTT.